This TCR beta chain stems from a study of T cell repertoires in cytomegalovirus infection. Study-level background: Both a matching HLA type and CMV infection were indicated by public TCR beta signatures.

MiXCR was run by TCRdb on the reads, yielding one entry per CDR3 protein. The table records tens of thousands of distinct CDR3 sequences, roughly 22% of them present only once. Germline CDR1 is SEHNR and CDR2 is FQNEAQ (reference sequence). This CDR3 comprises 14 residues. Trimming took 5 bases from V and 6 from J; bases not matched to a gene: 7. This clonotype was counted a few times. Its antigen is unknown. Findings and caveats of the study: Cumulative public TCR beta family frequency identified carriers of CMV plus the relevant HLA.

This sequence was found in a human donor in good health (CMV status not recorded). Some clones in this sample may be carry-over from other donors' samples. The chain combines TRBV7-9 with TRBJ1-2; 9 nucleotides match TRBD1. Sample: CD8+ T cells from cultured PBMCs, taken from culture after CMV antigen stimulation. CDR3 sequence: CASSPTGGLDGYTF. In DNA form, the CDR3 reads TGTGCCAGCAGCCCCACAGGGGGCCTAGATGGCTACACCTTC.